What follows is one T cell receptor (beta chain) and its context. These data are taken from a study of blood T cell repertoires in COVID-19. Across the whole study: Sources were T cells, B-cell-depleted T cells, or PBMCs; the material itself was cDNA or gDNA.

The CDR3 is made up of 16 amino acids. The V gene's germline CDR1 is LGHDT and CDR2 YNNKEL (reference sequence). The V segment lost 2 bases and the J segment 0 bases; nucleotides outside the gene matches: 6. Per the original data handling: For nucleated cells, counts were estimated from reference gene primer amplification. Clones were sequenced by immunoSEQ multiplex PCR, and TCRdb holds only the in-frame ones, with some missing. Clonal size and the V and J genes are those of that table, whereas D and trimming came from the DNA. The sample includes fewer than 110,000 clones, 84% of them seen just once.

The TCR was taken from a human donor in a cohort sampled during active COVID-19. The chain combines TRBV3-1 (or the pseudogene TRBV3-2) with TRBJ2-7; 8 bases fit TRBD2. Sequenced sample: peripheral blood. The CDR3 region has the DNA TGTGCCAGCAGCCAACCGACTAGCGCGAGCTCCTACGAGCAGTACTTC. Translated: CASSQPTSASSYEQYF.